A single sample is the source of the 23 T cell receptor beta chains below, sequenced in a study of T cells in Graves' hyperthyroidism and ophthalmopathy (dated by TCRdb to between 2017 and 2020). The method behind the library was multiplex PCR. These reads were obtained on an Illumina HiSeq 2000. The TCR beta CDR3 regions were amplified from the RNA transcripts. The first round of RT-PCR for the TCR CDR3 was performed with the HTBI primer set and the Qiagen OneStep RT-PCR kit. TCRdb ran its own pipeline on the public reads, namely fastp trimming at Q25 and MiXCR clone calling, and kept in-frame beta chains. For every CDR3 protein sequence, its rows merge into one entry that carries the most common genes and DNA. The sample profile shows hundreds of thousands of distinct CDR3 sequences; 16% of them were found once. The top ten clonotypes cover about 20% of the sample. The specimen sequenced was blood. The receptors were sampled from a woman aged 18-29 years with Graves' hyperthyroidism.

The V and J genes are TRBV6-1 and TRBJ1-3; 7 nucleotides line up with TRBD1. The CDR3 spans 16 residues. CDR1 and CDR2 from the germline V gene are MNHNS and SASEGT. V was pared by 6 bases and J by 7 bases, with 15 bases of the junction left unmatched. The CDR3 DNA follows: TGTGCCAGCAGGGGGTCAAGGACAGGTGAATCGAACACCATATATTTT. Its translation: CASRGSRTGESNTIYF.

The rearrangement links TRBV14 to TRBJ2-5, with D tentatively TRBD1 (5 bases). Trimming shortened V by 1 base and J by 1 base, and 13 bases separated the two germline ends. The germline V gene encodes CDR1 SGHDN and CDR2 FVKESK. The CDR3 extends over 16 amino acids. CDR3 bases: TGTGCCAGCAGCCAAGCCCTGGGGCTACCCCAAGAGACCCAGTACTTC. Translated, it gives CASSQALGLPQETQYF.

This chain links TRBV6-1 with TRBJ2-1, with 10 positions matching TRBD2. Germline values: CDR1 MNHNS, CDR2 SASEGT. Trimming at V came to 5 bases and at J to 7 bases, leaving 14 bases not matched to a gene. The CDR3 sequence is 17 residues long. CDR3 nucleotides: TGTGCCAGCAGTTTACTGCTAGCGGGAGTGGGACGAAATGAGCAGTTCTTC. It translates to CASSLLLAGVGRNEQFF.

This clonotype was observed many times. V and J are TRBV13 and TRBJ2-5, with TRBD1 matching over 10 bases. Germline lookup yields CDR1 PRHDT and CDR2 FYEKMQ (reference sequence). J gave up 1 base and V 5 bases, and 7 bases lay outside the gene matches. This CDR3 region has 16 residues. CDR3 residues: CASSPSRDRGQETQYF. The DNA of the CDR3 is TGTGCCAGCAGCCCGTCCCGGGACAGGGGCCAAGAGACCCAGTACTTC.

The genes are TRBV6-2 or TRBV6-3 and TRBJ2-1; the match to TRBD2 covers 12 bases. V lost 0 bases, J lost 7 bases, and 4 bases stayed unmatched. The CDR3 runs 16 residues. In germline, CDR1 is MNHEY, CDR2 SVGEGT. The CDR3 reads CASSYSRLAGGNEQFF. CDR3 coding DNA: TGTGCCAGCAGTTACTCGAGGCTAGCGGGAGGGAATGAGCAGTTCTTC.

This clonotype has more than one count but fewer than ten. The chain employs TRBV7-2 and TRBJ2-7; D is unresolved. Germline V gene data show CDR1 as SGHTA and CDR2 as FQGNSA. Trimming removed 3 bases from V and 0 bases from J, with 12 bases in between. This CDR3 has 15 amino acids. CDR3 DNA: TGTGCCAGCAGCTTTTCGAGCAGCACCTCCTACGAGCAGTACTTC. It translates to CASSFSSSTSYEQYF. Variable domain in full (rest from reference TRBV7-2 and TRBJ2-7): GAGVSQSPSNKVTEKGKDVELRCDPISGHTALYWYRQSLGQGLEFLIYFQGNSAPDKSGLPSDRFSAERTGGSVSTLTIQRTQQEDSAVYLCASSFSSSTSYEQYFGPGTRLTVT.

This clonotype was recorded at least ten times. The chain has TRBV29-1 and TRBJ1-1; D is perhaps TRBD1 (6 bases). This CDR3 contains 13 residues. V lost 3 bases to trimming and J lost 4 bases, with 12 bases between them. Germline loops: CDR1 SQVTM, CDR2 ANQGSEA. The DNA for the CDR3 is TGCAGCGTTGAGAGGGGGGTGAGCACTGAAGCTTTCTTT. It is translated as CSVERGVSTEAFF.

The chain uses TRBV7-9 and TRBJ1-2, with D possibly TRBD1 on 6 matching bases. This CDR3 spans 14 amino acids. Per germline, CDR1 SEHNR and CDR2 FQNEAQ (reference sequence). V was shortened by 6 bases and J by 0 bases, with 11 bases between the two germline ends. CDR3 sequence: CASRPPGANYGYTF. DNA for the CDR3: TGTGCCAGCAGGCCTCCAGGGGCTAACTATGGCTACACCTTC.

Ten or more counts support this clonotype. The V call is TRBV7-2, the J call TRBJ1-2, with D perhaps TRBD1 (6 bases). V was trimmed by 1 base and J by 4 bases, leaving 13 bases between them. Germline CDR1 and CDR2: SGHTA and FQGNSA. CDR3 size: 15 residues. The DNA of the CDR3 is TGTGCCAGCAGCTTAGTCAATAGACAGGCCTATGGCTACACCTTC. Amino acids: CASSLVNRQAYGYTF.

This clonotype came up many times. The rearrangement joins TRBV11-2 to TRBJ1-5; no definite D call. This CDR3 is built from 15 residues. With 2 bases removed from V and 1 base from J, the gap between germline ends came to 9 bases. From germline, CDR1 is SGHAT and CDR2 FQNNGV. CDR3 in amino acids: CASSLNSGSNQPQHF. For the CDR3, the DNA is TGTGCCAGCAGCTTAAACAGTGGCAGCAATCAGCCCCAGCATTTT.

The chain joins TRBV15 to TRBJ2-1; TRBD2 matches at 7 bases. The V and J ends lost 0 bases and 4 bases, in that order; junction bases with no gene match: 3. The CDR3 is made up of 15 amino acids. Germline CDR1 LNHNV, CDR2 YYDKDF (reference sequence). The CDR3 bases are TGTGCCACCAGCAGAGAAGCGGGAAAGTACAATGAGCAGTTCTTC. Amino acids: CATSREAGKYNEQFF.

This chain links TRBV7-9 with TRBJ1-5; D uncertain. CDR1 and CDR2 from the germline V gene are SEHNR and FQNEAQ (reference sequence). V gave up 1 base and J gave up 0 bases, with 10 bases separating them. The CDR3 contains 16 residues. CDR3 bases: TGTGCCAGCAGCTTAGAAGGCAGTGATAGCAATCAGCCCCAGCATTTT. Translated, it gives CASSLEGSDSNQPQHF.

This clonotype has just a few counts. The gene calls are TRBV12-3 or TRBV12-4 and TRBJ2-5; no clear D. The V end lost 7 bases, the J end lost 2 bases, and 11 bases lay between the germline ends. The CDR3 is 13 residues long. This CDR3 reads CASKKTDQETQYF. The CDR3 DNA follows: TGTGCCAGCAAAAAAACAGATCAAGAGACCCAGTACTTC.

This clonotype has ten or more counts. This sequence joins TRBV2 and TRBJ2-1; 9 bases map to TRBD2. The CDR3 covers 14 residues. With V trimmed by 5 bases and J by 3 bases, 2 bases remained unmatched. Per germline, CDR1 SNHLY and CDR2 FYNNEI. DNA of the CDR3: TGTGCCAGCAGTCAGACTAGCGGCTACAATGAGCAGTTCTTC. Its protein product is CASSQTSGYNEQFF.

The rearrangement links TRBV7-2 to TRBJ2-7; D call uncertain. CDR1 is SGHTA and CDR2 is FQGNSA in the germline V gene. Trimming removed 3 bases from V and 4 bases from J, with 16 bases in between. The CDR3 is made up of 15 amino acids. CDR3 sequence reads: CASSFFVGQDYEQYF. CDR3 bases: TGTGCCAGCAGCTTTTTCGTAGGGCAAGATTACGAGCAGTACTTC.

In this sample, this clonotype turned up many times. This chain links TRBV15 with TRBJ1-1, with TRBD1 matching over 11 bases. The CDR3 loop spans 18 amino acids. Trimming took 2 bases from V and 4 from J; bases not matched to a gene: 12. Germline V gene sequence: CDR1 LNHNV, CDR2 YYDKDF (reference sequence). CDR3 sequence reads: CATSRPSGTGGRGTEAFF. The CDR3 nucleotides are TGTGCCACCAGCAGACCTTCCGGGACAGGGGGAAGGGGCACTGAAGCTTTCTTT.

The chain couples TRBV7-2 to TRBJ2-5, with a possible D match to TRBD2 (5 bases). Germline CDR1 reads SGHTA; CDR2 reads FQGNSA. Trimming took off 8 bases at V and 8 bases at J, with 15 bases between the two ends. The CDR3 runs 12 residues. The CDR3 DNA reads TGTGCCAGCGGAGACCCGGCGGGTACCCAGTACTTC. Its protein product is CASGDPAGTQYF.

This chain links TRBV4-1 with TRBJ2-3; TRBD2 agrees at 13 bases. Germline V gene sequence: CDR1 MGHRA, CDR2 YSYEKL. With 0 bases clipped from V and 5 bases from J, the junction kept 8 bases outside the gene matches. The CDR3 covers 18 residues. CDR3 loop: CASSQEIGLAGDRDTQYF. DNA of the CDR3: TGCGCCAGCAGCCAAGAGATAGGACTAGCGGGAGACAGAGATACGCAGTATTTT.

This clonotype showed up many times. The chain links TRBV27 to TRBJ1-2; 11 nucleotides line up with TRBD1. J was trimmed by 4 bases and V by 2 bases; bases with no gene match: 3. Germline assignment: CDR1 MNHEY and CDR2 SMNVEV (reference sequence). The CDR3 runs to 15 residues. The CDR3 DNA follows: TGTGCCAGCAGTTTAACCGGACAGGGGGCCTATGGCTACACCTTC. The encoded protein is CASSLTGQGAYGYTF.

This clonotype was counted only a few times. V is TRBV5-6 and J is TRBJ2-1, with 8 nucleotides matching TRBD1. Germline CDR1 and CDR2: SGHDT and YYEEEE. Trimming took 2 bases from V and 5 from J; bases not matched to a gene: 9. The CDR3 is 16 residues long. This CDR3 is CASSFFRGLGHNEQFF. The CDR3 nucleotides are TGTGCCAGCAGCTTTTTCAGGGGGCTAGGGCACAATGAGCAGTTCTTC.

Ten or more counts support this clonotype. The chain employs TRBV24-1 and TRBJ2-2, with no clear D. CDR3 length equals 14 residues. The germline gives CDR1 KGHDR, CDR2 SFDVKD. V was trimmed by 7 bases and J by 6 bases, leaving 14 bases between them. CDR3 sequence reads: CATSPPRVAGELFF. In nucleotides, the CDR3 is TGTGCCACCAGCCCGCCCAGAGTCGCCGGGGAGCTGTTTTTT.

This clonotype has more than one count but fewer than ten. The CDR3 sequence: CASSITGESTKNIQYF. The CDR3 DNA follows: TGTGCCAGCAGTATAACAGGGGAGTCGACCAAAAACATTCAGTACTTC. The rearrangement uses TRBV28 and TRBJ2-4; 7 bases fit TRBD1. CDR1 is MDHEN, CDR2 SYDVKM, per germline. This CDR3 contains 16 residues. The ends lost 5 bases at V and 2 bases at J; junction bases unmatched: 9.

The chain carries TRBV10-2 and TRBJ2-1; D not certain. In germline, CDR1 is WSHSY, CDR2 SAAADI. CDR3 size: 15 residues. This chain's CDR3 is CTTRPLPSSYNEQFF. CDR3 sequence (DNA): TGCACCACCCGACCCTTACCGAGCTCCTACAATGAGCAGTTCTTC.